This T cell receptor beta chain was sequenced in a study of Ad26.COV2.S vaccination and SARS-CoV-2 variants. The germline gives CDR1 MNHNY, CDR2 SVGAGI (reference sequence). CDR3 length equals 15 residues. V was clipped by 6 bases and J by 2 bases; unmatched bases: 8. TCRdb's table, derived via immunoSEQ multiplex PCR, lists solely in-frame clones and lacks some. The data contain over 200,000 clones, 88% of them singletons. The sample's treatment: 19 received Ad26.COV2.S at low or high dose, single or two shots; 5 received placebo; per-sample allocation not given. The investigators took samples on day 63 after the first vaccine or placebo injection.

The sample was peripheral blood, taken in a trial of Ad26.COV2.S vaccine versus placebo. This chain uses TRBV6-6 with TRBJ2-5, with TRBD2 matching over 8 bases. This clonotype was obtained from a person aged 18-60 years who received the Ad26.COV2.S COVID-19 vaccine or a placebo. The CDR3 nucleotides are TGTGCCAGCAGCGCCCTTGGCGGGGGGCAAGAGACCCAGTACTTC. Its protein product is CASSALGGGQETQYF.